The source of this T cell receptor beta chain is a study of beta chain features in type 1 diabetes (dated by TCRdb to the late 2010s). Some background on the complete study: Mean age, gender distribution, total cell number and subset yield were not different between patients and healthy donors. A total of about 110,000,000 sorted cells were examined across all samples, and a strong correlation was observed between cell number per subset and RNA yield. In the study, recently diagnosed type 1 diabetes patients and matched healthy donors were compared on the TCRB repertoires of their sorted circulating CD4+ T cell subsets. Regulatory and stem cell-like memory subsets were obtained from only 8 patients and roughly 8 healthy donors, while naive and central memory subsets were obtained from all 30 or so donors. What the authors observed across the whole study: At VDJ recombination sites, patients with type 1 diabetes made fewer insertions and deleted more nucleotides, a pattern implying thymic rearrangement abnormalities. Sequencing cDNA rather than genomic DNA could over-represent highly expressing activated cells, although activation and CD3 levels did not differ between groups. Naive, central memory and regulatory TCRB repertoires appeared to be more similar among patients than among healthy donors. Because the HLA sub-analyses included only small numbers of individuals, any influence of HLA type on TCRB rearrangement was left unresolved. In all four CD4+ subsets, TCRB CDR3 length was moderately but significantly shorter in type 1 diabetes patients. PCR might favor shorter templates, but patient and control samples were amplified and corrected together, so any skew would affect both groups equally.

All of the isolated RNA was reverse transcribed with the High Capacity cDNA Reverse Transcription Kit, so expressed TCRB transcripts were sequenced. Naive, central memory and regulatory T cell samples underwent deep immunoSEQ sequencing, averaging around 3.7 million total reads per sample. Sorted cells were lysed in RLT buffer and RNA was extracted with DNase-treated RNeasy Micro or Mini kits, depending on cell number. Each cell subset was processed separately to prevent cross-contamination, with patient and healthy donor samples processed together. The immunoSEQ multiplex PCR was used to amplify TCRB sequences from cDNA, generating 87-bp fragments that spanned the CDR3 region. Amplicons were sequenced on the Illumina HiSeq platform. In the paper's pipeline: Synthetic template baselines were used to correct PCR bias computationally, reads within Hamming distance 2 were collapsed, and singletons that could not be merged were discarded. Reads were aligned against IMGT so that V, D and J genes, CDR3 length and insertions or deletions at six rearrangement sites could be assigned. Clonotype counts were normalized to sorted cell number within each subset before computing true diversity and Gini coefficients with the tcR R package. Repertoire sharing was quantified using the overlap coefficient calculated on TCRB nucleotide sequences. Entries here come from immuneACCESS through TCRdb and include only in-frame sequences with V and J called. Some clones fail to appear in such tables; in the studies checked, an unresolved V gene covers under half of the shortfall, and the cause of the remainder is unknown. V and J calls and clone size are copied from that table; D and trimming were computed from the DNA. This sample is represented by roughly 150,000 clones; around 8% of them were singletons. In total, the top ten clones hold 0.55% to 0.75% of the sample.

Each donor gave one peripheral blood draw, roughly 120 mL on average, collected into heparinised tubes. A BD FACSAria II and a panel including CD45RO, CCR7, CD25, CD127, CD95 and CD27 were used to sort naive, central memory, regulatory and stem cell-like memory CD4+ T cells. Purity was above 95% for every sorted population. PBMCs were isolated immediately by Lymphoprep density gradient centrifugation and stained directly without culture. To minimize batch effects, samples were stained and sorted in pairs, one healthy donor with one patient per experiment. Its CDR3 holds 16 amino acids, cysteine through phenylalanine. Only the CDR3 DNA is retained, 48 bases long and in frame from the first base. The germline V gene (reference sequence) supplies CDR1 SGHKS and CDR2 YYEKEE. Trimming leaves V shorter by 4 bases and J shorter by 8 bases, with the junction holding 9 bases beyond the gene matches. In the case of this clone: Its antigen is unknown. No quality values exist for individual bases; no much larger clone is one base distant.

This receptor was taken from a man aged 18 to 30 in good health. The V and J genes are TRBV5-5 and TRBJ2-1; 13 middle bases align to TRBD2. The sample taken for sequencing was central memory CD4+ T cells from blood. The CDR3 reads as follows: CASSTLTSGGWDEQFF. The DNA sequence reads TGTGCCAGCAGCACTTTGACTAGCGGGGGGTGGGATGAGCAGTTCTTC.